The 22 T cell receptor beta chains reported below all come from one sample, sequenced in a study of cytomegalovirus exposure and HLA in healthy donors. Researchers ran the PCR with 60 Vbeta and 13 Jbeta primers. Method: immunoSEQ multiplex PCR; TCRdb's copy keeps in-frame clones and lacks some. The sample lists fewer than 250,000 clones; approximately 80% were seen once. The sample consisted of PBMCs. These receptors came from a man between 25 and 39 years old in good health and CMV-seronegative.

This chain connects TRBV7-9 to TRBJ2-7; 7 bases agree with TRBD1. Germline V gene sequence: CDR1 SEHNR, CDR2 FQNEAQ (reference sequence). After removal of 0 bases from V and 2 bases from J, the junction contained 7 bases not matched to a gene. The CDR3 is 16 amino acids. CDR3: CASSLAERQGTYEQYF. In DNA form, the CDR3 reads TGTGCCAGCAGCTTAGCGGAGAGACAGGGAACCTACGAGCAGTACTTC.

This clone was picked up a small number of times. The rearrangement links TRBV10-3 to TRBJ1-2; 7 bases match TRBD1. This CDR3 has 15 amino acids. V was pared by 2 bases and J by 5 bases, with 8 bases of the junction left unmatched. Looked up from germline, CDR1 is ENHRY and CDR2 is SYGVKD. DNA for the CDR3: TGTGCCATCAGTGAGCAGAAAACAGGGGATTATGGCTACACCTTC. Translated: CAISEQKTGDYGYTF.

The chain joins TRBV19 to TRBJ2-2; tentative D call: TRBD2 (6 bases). The CDR3 is 16 amino acids. V was pared by 2 bases and J by 7 bases, with 17 bases between. CDR1 and CDR2 from the germline V gene are LNHDA and SQIVND (reference sequence). DNA of the CDR3: TGTGCCAGTAGTATACAATCGGCAGGGAGGATCGGGGAGCTGTTTTTT. Translation gives CASSIQSAGRIGELFF. The full variable domain, in which reference TRBV19 and TRBJ2-2 provide the parts outside the CDR3, is DGGITQSPKYLFRKEGQNVTLSCEQNLNHDAMYWYRQDPGQGLRLIYYSQIVNDFQKGDIAEGYSVSREKKESFPLTVTSAQKNPTAFYLCASSIQSAGRIGELFFGEGSRLTVL.

This clone has just one count. Other nucleotide sequences in the sample specify the same CDR3. This chain connects TRBV29-1 to TRBJ1-5, with D unclear. V lost 0 bases to trimming and J lost 8 bases, with 8 bases between them. This CDR3 is 12 amino acids long. Germline CDR1 SQVTM, CDR2 ANQGSEA. CDR3 in DNA: TGCAGCGTTGAAGATCCCGGGGAGCCCCAGCATTTT. Amino acids: CSVEDPGEPQHF. Drawing the rest from reference TRBV29-1 and TRBJ1-5, the complete variable domain is SAVISQKPSRDICQRGTSLTIQCQVDSQVTMMFWYRQQPGQSLTLIATANQGSEATYESGFVIDKFPISRPNLTFSTLTVSNMSPEDSSIYLCSVEDPGEPQHFGDGTRLSIL.

The count of this clone is one. The chain couples TRBV28 to TRBJ2-1; 8 bases align to TRBD2. The CDR3 covers 14 residues. V dropped 2 bases and J dropped 9; count of bases not matched to a gene: 6. Germline lookup yields CDR1 MDHEN and CDR2 SYDVKM. DNA for the CDR3: TGTGCCAGCAGTTTAGGTAGCGGGGATGGTGAGCAGTTCTTC. This gives the protein CASSLGSGDGEQFF.

The chain carries TRBV28 and TRBJ1-5; D unresolved. Per the germline V gene, CDR1 is MDHEN and CDR2 is SYDVKM. The V gene lost 7 bases and the J gene lost 6 bases, with 10 bases spanning the gap. The CDR3 contains 12 residues. This chain's CDR3 is CASTSASQPQHF. CDR3 DNA: TGTGCCAGCACCTCCGCCAGTCAGCCCCAGCATTTT.

The V gene is TRBV5-4, the J gene TRBJ2-5, with 8 bases lining up with TRBD2. The CDR3 extends over 14 amino acids. V trimming: 3 bases; J trimming: 5 bases; junction bases outside the gene matches: 6. Germline CDR1 and CDR2: SGHNT and YYREEE (reference sequence). CDR3 region: CASSSRGGRETQYF. Written as DNA, the CDR3 is TGTGCCAGCAGCTCCCGGGGGGGCCGGGAGACCCAGTACTTC.

Of note for this clone: One junction end does not reproduce the germline sequence, and a read error may be involved. The V and J genes are TRBV2 and TRBJ2-3; a possible D gene is TRBD1 (6 bases). Germline-derived CDR1 and CDR2 are SNHLY and FYNNEI. CDR3 length: 12 amino acids. The CDR3 region has the DNA TGTGCCAGCAGTGAACGGACAGATACGCGGTATTTT. As protein: CASSERTDTRYF.

The J gene is TRBJ1-5, the V gene TRBV19; D gene uncertain. Trimming took 5 bases from V and 5 from J, leaving 16 bases between them. Germline V gives CDR1 LNHDA, CDR2 SQIVND (reference sequence). The CDR3 is 15 amino acids. CDR3 bases: TGTGCCAGTAGTGCTGAGGGCCGACGATATCAGCCCCAGCATTTT. The encoded protein is CASSAEGRRYQPQHF.

This chain joins TRBV19 and TRBJ1-1; D is undetermined. The CDR3 has 14 amino acids. Per the germline V gene, CDR1 is LNHDA and CDR2 is SQIVND (reference sequence). V lost 6 bases to trimming and J lost 1 base, with 12 bases between them. DNA of the CDR3: TGTGCCAGTAGGATTAGAGGGAAGAACACTGAAGCTTTCTTT. Encoded protein: CASRIRGKNTEAFF.

The chain uses TRBV19 and TRBJ1-5; D gene uncertain. Per the germline V gene, CDR1 is LNHDA and CDR2 is SQIVND (reference sequence). The CDR3 is 14 residues long. Trimming left V 1 base short and J 5 bases short, with 9 bases between. CDR3 coding DNA: TGTGCCAGTAGTATAGGGCAGGTCGATCAGCCCCAGCATTTT. Translated: CASSIGQVDQPQHF.

The J gene is TRBJ1-6, the V gene TRBV19; D call uncertain. The germline V and J ends were trimmed by 5 bases and 12 bases, with 17 bases remaining between them. Germline-derived CDR1 and CDR2 are LNHDA and SQIVND (reference sequence). The CDR3 is 14 residues long. The DNA of the CDR3 is TGTGCCAGTAGTCGAACGGAGATCCTCCGACCCCTCCACTTT. It specifies CASSRTEILRPLHF.

V gene TRBV28 combines with J gene TRBJ1-4, with D possibly TRBD1 on 5 matching bases. The CDR3 has 15 amino acids. Germline CDR1 is MDHEN and CDR2 is SYDVKM. The V end lost 3 bases, the J end lost 0 bases, and 8 bases lay between the germline ends. As DNA, the CDR3 is TGTGCCAGCAGTTTCGGGGGTTCAACTAATGAAAAACTGTTTTTT. As protein: CASSFGGSTNEKLFF.

The V call is TRBV10-3, the J call TRBJ1-2, with D perhaps TRBD1 (5 bases). The CDR3 spans 14 residues. The V gene lost 3 bases and the J gene lost 3 bases, with 11 bases spanning the gap. Per the germline V gene, CDR1 is ENHRY and CDR2 is SYGVKD. The CDR3 DNA reads as TGTGCCATCAGTGACGGGGGTTGGGACTATGGCTACACCTTC. It specifies CAISDGGWDYGYTF.

V usage is TRBV27 and J usage is TRBJ2-7; D remains unclear. CDR3 size: 14 residues. The germline CDR1 and CDR2 sequences are MNHEY and SMNVEV (reference sequence). Trimming shortened V by 3 bases and J by 3 bases, and 12 bases separated the two germline ends. As DNA, the CDR3 is TGTGCCAGCAGTTTGTCCGCCGCGGACTACGAGCAGTACTTC. Residues: CASSLSAADYEQYF.

V and J are TRBV6-1 and TRBJ1-5; the D gene is possibly TRBD1 (5 bases). V was trimmed by 2 bases and J by 7 bases, leaving 9 bases between them. This CDR3 contains 13 residues. Germline V lookup: CDR1 MNHNS, CDR2 SASEGT. The CDR3 sequence is CASSERWGQPQHF. In DNA, the CDR3 is TGTGCCAGCAGTGAAAGGTGGGGCCAGCCCCAGCATTTT.

The chain combines TRBV5-4 with TRBJ2-7, with D maybe TRBD2 (6 bases). V was trimmed by 0 bases and J by 0 bases, leaving 7 bases between them. The germline V gene encodes CDR1 SGHNT and CDR2 YYREEE (reference sequence). CDR3 length equals 14 residues. CDR3 DNA sequence: TGTGCCAGCAGCTTGGGGGGGGACTCCTACGAGCAGTACTTC. The encoded protein is CASSLGGDSYEQYF.

The chain recombines TRBV11-2 with TRBJ2-1; TRBD2 matches at 10 bases. Germline trimming cut 8 bases from V and 16 bases from J; bases unmatched to any gene: 5. The CDR3 covers 10 residues. Germline V gene lookup returns CDR1 SGHAT and CDR2 FQNNGV. CDR3 DNA: TGTGCCAGCGGGAGCGGGGGGGCATTCTTC. As protein: CASGSGGAFF.

This chain uses TRBV27 with TRBJ2-3; TRBD2 agrees at 9 bases. The ends lost 4 bases at V and 6 bases at J; junction bases unmatched: 5. Germline V gene sequence: CDR1 MNHEY, CDR2 SMNVEV (reference sequence). The CDR3 has 14 amino acids. The CDR3 region is CASSSGLAGDTQYF. The CDR3 nucleotides read TGTGCCAGCAGTTCGGGACTAGCAGGGGATACGCAGTATTTT.

The rearrangement uses TRBV5-1 and TRBJ1-2; perhaps TRBD1 as D (6 bases). This CDR3 has 15 residues. In germline, CDR1 is SGHRS, CDR2 YFSETQ. The germline V and J ends were trimmed by 0 bases and 6 bases, with 15 bases remaining between them. CDR3 DNA sequence: TGCGCCAGCAGCTTGGAGCGGGGGCCTAGGGATGGCTACACCTTC. Translation gives CASSLERGPRDGYTF.

The chain is built from TRBV9 and TRBJ1-3; 7 bases agree with TRBD1. The CDR3 has 14 amino acids. Germline values: CDR1 SGDLS, CDR2 YYNGEE. The V and J ends lost 3 bases and 6 bases, in that order; junction bases with no gene match: 6. The CDR3 DNA reads as TGTGCCAGCAGCGCGGGGGACAGCCAAAACACCATATATTTT. This sequence encodes CASSAGDSQNTIYF. Drawing the rest from reference TRBV9 and TRBJ1-3, the complete variable domain is DSGVTQTPKHLITATGQRVTLRCSPRSGDLSVYWYQQSLDQGLQFLIQYYNGEERAKGNILERFSAQQFPDLHSELNLSSLELGDSALYFCASSAGDSQNTIYFGEGSWLTVV.

This clone was counted a few times. The rearrangement uses TRBV6-6 and TRBJ2-7; D call uncertain. Germline values: CDR1 MNHNY, CDR2 SVGAGI (reference sequence). The CDR3 length is 12 residues. CDR3 bases: TGTCCCCTTTACAGATGGACCTACGAGCAGTACTTC. This encodes CPLYRWTYEQYF.